The TCR beta chain described here comes from a study of CD8+CD57+ T cells in acquired aplastic anemia. Study-level points and caveats: Patients and controls shared about 30 CD8+ CDR3 sequences, which appeared highly expressed in patients and within their immunodominant clones.

CDR3 and TCR beta VDJ profiling relied on a genomic DNA template. TCRdb called the reads again in MiXCR, with one record for every CDR3 protein. The profile shows about 160,000 distinct CDR3 sequences, roughly 43% of them singletons. It was patients with CD8+CD57+ cell expansion by flow cytometry who were chosen for sequencing. As a group, the patients uniformly had severe acquired aplastic anemia. There was no therapy given to any patient before the blood sampling took place. Notes on this clonotype: Antigen unknown.

The V gene lost 2 bases and the J gene lost 2 bases, with 12 bases spanning the gap. This CDR3 is built from 16 residues. Per germline, CDR1 KGHDR and CDR2 SFDVKD. The rearrangement uses TRBV24-1 and TRBJ2-1; no reliable D call. The clonotype comes from a human donor with aplastic anemia. Sequences were obtained from sorted CD4+, CD8+, or CD8+CD57+ T cells (not recorded which) from PBMCs. CDR3 amino acids: CATSDSVAIAYNEQFF. The CDR3 DNA reads as TGTGCCACCAGTGATTCAGTGGCGATAGCCTACAATGAGCAGTTCTTC.